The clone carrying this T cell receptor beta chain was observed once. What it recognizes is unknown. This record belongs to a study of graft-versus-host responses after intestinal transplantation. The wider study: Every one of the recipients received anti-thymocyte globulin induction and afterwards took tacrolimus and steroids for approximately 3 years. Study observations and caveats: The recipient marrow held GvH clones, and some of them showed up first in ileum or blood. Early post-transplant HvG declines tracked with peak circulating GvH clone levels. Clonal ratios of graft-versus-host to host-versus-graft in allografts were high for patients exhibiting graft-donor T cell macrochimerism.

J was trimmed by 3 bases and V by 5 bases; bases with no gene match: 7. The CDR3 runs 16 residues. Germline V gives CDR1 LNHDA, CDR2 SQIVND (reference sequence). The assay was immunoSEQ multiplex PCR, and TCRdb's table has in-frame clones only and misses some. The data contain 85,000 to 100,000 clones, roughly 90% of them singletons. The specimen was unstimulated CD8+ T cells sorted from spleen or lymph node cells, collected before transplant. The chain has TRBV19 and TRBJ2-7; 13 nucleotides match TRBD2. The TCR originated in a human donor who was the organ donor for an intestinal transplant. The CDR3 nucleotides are TGTGCCAGTAGTTCAGCCGGGACTAGCGGGATCTACGAGCAGTACTTC. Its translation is CASSSAGTSGIYEQYF.